These 18 T cell receptor beta chains came from one sample sequenced in a study of OX40 agonist ivuxolimab in advanced cancers. The repertoire was sequenced with immunoSEQ multiplex PCR; TCRdb's copy has only in-frame clones and lacks some. Found here are under 95,000 clones, more than 75% of them singletons; the top ten hold around 0.76%. Source: CD4+ or CD8+ T cells sorted from blood, taken in a trial of the OX40 agonist ivuxolimab. The origin of the receptors is an adult with an advanced solid tumor such as melanoma, head and neck, liver or kidney cancer.

The V gene is TRBV6-6, the J gene TRBJ2-5; D is perhaps TRBD2 (6 bases). With 6 bases removed from V and 5 bases from J, the gap between germline ends came to 13 bases. Germline V gene lookup returns CDR1 MNHNY and CDR2 SVGAGI (reference sequence). The CDR3 runs to 13 residues. The chain's CDR3 is CASRAAGSETQYF. The DNA of the CDR3 is TGTGCCAGCAGGGCCGCGGGGAGCGAGACCCAGTACTTC.

This chain uses TRBV19 with TRBJ2-5, with 8 bases lining up with TRBD1. The CDR3 contains 15 residues. V lost 3 bases, J lost 0 bases, and 3 bases stayed unmatched. Germline lookup yields CDR1 LNHDA and CDR2 SQIVND (reference sequence). The CDR3, as DNA: TGTGCCAGTAGTATCCAGGGGGCCTACCAAGAGACCCAGTACTTC. Its protein product is CASSIQGAYQETQYF.

This clone was counted between two and nine times. The chain links TRBV11-3 to TRBJ1-1; tentatively, D is TRBD1 (5 bases). The V and J ends lost 0 bases and 4 bases respectively, with 6 bases between them. CDR3 length equals 13 residues. Germline V gene data show CDR1 as SGHNT and CDR2 as YENEEA. The chain's CDR3 is CASSLEGTTEAFF. Here the CDR3 DNA reads TGTGCCAGCAGCTTAGAGGGGACCACTGAAGCTTTCTTT.

The chain uses TRBV5-6 and TRBJ2-1; a weak D match, TRBD2 (5 bases). The CDR3 loop spans 14 amino acids. In germline, CDR1 is SGHDT, CDR2 YYEEEE. The ends were cut back, 1 base at V and 5 bases at J, with 10 bases in the middle. The CDR3 here is CASSLISLDNEQFF. CDR3 in DNA: TGTGCCAGCAGCTTGATCTCACTAGACAATGAGCAGTTCTTC.

V gene TRBV13 combines with J gene TRBJ2-3; D call uncertain. This CDR3 is built from 13 residues. Germline V gene sequence: CDR1 PRHDT, CDR2 FYEKMQ (reference sequence). V dropped 0 bases and J dropped 1 base, with 2 bases sitting between them. The CDR3, as DNA: TGTGCCAGCAGCTTAGGAGGCACAGATACGCAGTATTTT. This translates into CASSLGGTDTQYF.

This clone showed up just once. This chain links TRBV5-3 with TRBJ1-6; the D gene is possibly TRBD1 (5 bases). TRBV5-3 is assigned to the ORF class and has an uncertain function. The CDR3 covers 13 residues. Trimming stripped 0 bases from V and 7 bases from J, with 5 bases between. CDR3 coding DNA: TGTGCCAGAAGCTTGGGGGGGAATTCACCCCTCCACTTT. Amino acid sequence: CARSLGGNSPLHF.

The J gene is TRBJ1-1, the V gene TRBV7-3; D uncertain. The germline V gene has CDR1 SGHTA and CDR2 FQGTGA. Trimming took off 5 bases at V and 2 bases at J, with 9 bases between the two ends. The CDR3 extends over 13 amino acids. The CDR3 DNA sequence: TGTGCCAGCAGCGAGGGAGTTAACACTGAAGCTTTCTTT. It yields the protein CASSEGVNTEAFF.

V and J are TRBV7-3 and TRBJ1-5, with a possible D match to TRBD1 (6 bases). CDR1 is SGHTA, CDR2 FQGTGA, per germline. There are 16 residues in the CDR3. Trimming left V 5 bases short and J 1 base short, with 15 bases between. This CDR3 is CASSTNRERSNQPQHF. CDR3 sequence (DNA): TGTGCCAGCAGCACTAACAGGGAAAGGAGCAATCAGCCCCAGCATTTT. Supplemented by reference TRBV7-3 and TRBJ1-5, the full variable domain reads GAGVSQTPSNKVTEKGKYVELRCDPISGHTALYWYRQSLGQGPEFLIYFQGTGAADDSGLPNDRFFAVRPEGSVSTLKIQRTERGDSAVYLCASSTNRERSNQPQHFGDGTRLSIL.

This clone was seen once. J is TRBJ2-6 and V is TRBV27, with 9 bases lining up with TRBD1. Germline V lookup: CDR1 MNHEY, CDR2 SMNVEV (reference sequence). J lost 5 bases, V lost 5 bases, and 7 bases had no gene match. The CDR3 consists of 16 residues. CDR3 residues: CASSRTGDLRANVLTF. CDR3 in DNA: TGTGCCAGCAGTAGGACAGGGGACCTTAGGGCCAACGTCCTGACTTTC.

The rearrangement joins TRBV18 to TRBJ2-3, with D unclear. Between the trimmed V and J ends, which lost 5 bases and 0 bases, there was a span of 9 bases. The CDR3 has 14 residues. Germline CDR1 reads KGHSH; CDR2 reads LQKENI. The CDR3 protein is CASSFLGSTDTQYF. In nucleotides, the CDR3 is TGTGCCAGCTCATTCCTTGGAAGCACAGATACGCAGTATTTT. Using reference TRBV18 and TRBJ2-3 for the parts outside the CDR3, the full variable domain is NAGVMQNPRHLVRRRGQEARLRCSPMKGHSHVYWYRQLPEEGLKFMVYLQKENIIDESGMPKERFSAEFPKEGPSILRIQQVVRGDSAAYFCASSFLGSTDTQYFGPGTRLTVL.

The DNA for the CDR3 is TGTGCCAGCAGTGAAGCTTCGGGGATGGGGCTCGGCCAGCCCCAGCATTTT. Amino acids: CASSEASGMGLGQPQHF. This chain uses TRBV6-1 with TRBJ1-5; D might be TRBD1 (5 bases). The CDR3 runs to 17 residues. Germline V gene data show CDR1 as MNHNS and CDR2 as SASEGT. V was clipped by 0 bases and J by 7 bases, with 19 bases between them.

This clone was found a few times. This chain joins TRBV5-1 and TRBJ1-2, with D possibly TRBD1 on 5 matching bases. V lost 0 bases to trimming and J lost 2 bases, with 17 bases between them. Per the germline V gene, CDR1 is SGHRS and CDR2 is YFSETQ. The CDR3 runs to 17 residues. CDR3 nucleotide sequence: TGCGCCAGCAGCTTGGATGGGGGTCGAAGACCAAACTATGGCTACACCTTC. It yields the protein CASSLDGGRRPNYGYTF.

The chain combines TRBV30 with TRBJ2-3; D perhaps matches TRBD1 (5 bases). The germline V gene encodes CDR1 GTSNPN and CDR2 SVGIG (reference sequence). The V and J ends lost 2 bases and 2 bases respectively, with 14 bases between them. The CDR3 runs 15 residues. This chain's CDR3 is CAWSLGQGHTDTQYF. CDR3 coding DNA: TGTGCCTGGAGTTTAGGGCAGGGCCACACAGATACGCAGTATTTT.

The chain has TRBV9 and TRBJ1-1; TRBD1 might be the D (5 bases). V lost 0 bases and J 4 bases, leaving 10 bases between the germline ends. CDR1 SGDLS and CDR2 YYNGEE come from the germline V gene. This CDR3 region has 14 residues. CDR3 amino acids: CASSVDGTLTEAFF. The CDR3 DNA reads as TGTGCCAGCAGCGTAGATGGGACCCTCACTGAAGCTTTCTTT. The whole variable domain, remainder taken from reference TRBV9 and TRBJ1-1, is DSGVTQTPKHLITATGQRVTLRCSPRSGDLSVYWYQQSLDQGLQFLIQYYNGEERAKGNILERFSAQQFPDLHSELNLSSLELGDSALYFCASSVDGTLTEAFFGQGTRLTVV.

The V and J genes are TRBV4-2 and TRBJ1-5; D ambiguous. The ends were cut back, 0 bases at V and 5 bases at J, with 11 bases in the middle. Germline CDR1 LGHNA, CDR2 YNFKEQ. This CDR3 comprises 15 residues. CDR3 in amino acids: CASSQDLTGDQPQHF. As DNA, the CDR3 is TGTGCCAGCAGCCAAGATCTCACGGGCGATCAGCCCCAGCATTTT.

This chain uses TRBV9 with TRBJ2-1, with 7 bases that match TRBD2. CDR1 is SGDLS and CDR2 is YYNGEE in the germline V gene. CDR3 size: 11 residues. The V segment lost 7 bases and the J segment 7 bases; nucleotides outside the gene matches: 2. The CDR3 DNA reads as TGTGCCAGCGGGGGGGTAAATGAGCAGTTCTTC. Amino acids: CASGGVNEQFF.

This chain joins TRBV6-1 and TRBJ2-7; 9 positions match TRBD1. Germline CDR1 reads MNHNS; CDR2 reads SASEGT. V shed 11 bases and J 7 bases; nucleotides not matched to a gene: 6. The length of the CDR3 is 11 residues. CDR3 in DNA: TGTGCCTACAGGGGGCCAGGGGAGCAGTACTTC. Translation gives CAYRGPGEQYF.

V gene TRBV5-4 combines with J gene TRBJ1-2; a possible D gene is TRBD1 (6 bases). This CDR3 region has 13 residues. CDR1 and CDR2 (germline): SGHNT, YYREEE (reference sequence). Trimming removed 5 bases from V and 0 bases from J, with 8 bases in between. The CDR3 DNA reads as TGTGCCAGCAGGGACAGAGCTAACTATGGCTACACCTTC. Its translation: CASRDRANYGYTF.